This T cell receptor (beta chain) was captured by sequencing in a study of blood T cell repertoires in COVID-19. TCRdb's copy holds only in-frame clones and misses some; the assay was immunoSEQ multiplex PCR. The data hold some 330,000 clones, with approximately 84% observed a single time. The germline CDR1 and CDR2 sequences are SQVTM and ANQGSEA. CDR3 length: 15 residues. The germline V and J ends were trimmed by 4 bases and 4 bases, with 19 bases remaining between them. The chain couples TRBV29-1 to TRBJ1-2; D is possibly TRBD1 (5 bases). The clonotype comes from a man aged 30 to 45 who had recovered from COVID-19. The sample consisted of PBMCs or T cells enriched from blood (not recorded which). The CDR3 nucleotides read TGCAGCGTTGTTATAATAGCGGTGGGGGGCTATGGCTACACCTTC. Translation gives CSVVIIAVGGYGYTF.